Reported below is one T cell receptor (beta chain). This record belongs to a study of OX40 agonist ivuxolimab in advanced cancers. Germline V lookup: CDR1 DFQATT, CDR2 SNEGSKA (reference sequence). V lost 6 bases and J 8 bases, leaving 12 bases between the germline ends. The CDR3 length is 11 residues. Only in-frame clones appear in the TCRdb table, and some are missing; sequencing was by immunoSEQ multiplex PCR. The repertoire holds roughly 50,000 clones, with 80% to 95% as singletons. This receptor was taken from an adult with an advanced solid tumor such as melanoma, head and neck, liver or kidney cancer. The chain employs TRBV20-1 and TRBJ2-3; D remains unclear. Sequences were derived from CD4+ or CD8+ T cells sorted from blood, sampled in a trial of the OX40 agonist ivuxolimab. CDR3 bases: TGCAGTGCCCCCGTCGCTTCTACGCAGTATTTT. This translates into CSAPVASTQYF.